These 14 T cell receptor beta chains share one sample of origin, sequenced in a study of shared clonotypes between healthy human individuals (TCRdb year 2020). CD8 naive samples were obtained by positive selection for CCR7 among CD45RO-negative cells, yielding a CD45RA+CCR7+ population from which TemRA cells were excluded. The receptor library was made with the immunoSEQ multiplex PCR assay. TCRdb retrieved this table from immuneACCESS and kept in-frame rearrangements only. Not all clones are present; in checked studies, unresolved V genes account for under half, and no reason is known for the remainder. For this sample the table gives 1.5 million to 2.5 million clones, of which over 85% were detected only once. Clones ranked in the top ten supply 1% to 1.5% of the sample. Sequences were obtained from naive CD8+ T cells sorted from blood. Read against the paper, the sample's cell subset or site label means: CD45RA+CCR7+. These receptor sequences come from a man younger than 35 in good health.

The chain has TRBV5-1 and TRBJ2-7, with 7 bases lining up with TRBD1. V shed 3 bases, J shed 1 base, and the junction held 10 bases outside the gene matches. The germline CDR1 and CDR2 sequences are SGHRS and YFSETQ. CDR3 length equals 16 residues. CDR3 coding DNA: TGCGCCAGCAGCTGGTATCCGGGACAGTTATCCTACGAGCAGTACTTC. Its translation is CASSWYPGQLSYEQYF.

This chain uses TRBV19 with TRBJ1-2; D perhaps matches TRBD1 (5 bases). Germline V lookup: CDR1 LNHDA, CDR2 SQIVND (reference sequence). The CDR3 runs 13 residues. V lost 8 bases to trimming and J lost 3 bases, with 13 bases between them. CDR3 region: CASYVGEDYGYTF. The CDR3 DNA reads as TGTGCCAGTTATGTGGGGGAAGACTATGGCTACACCTTC.

The chain is built from TRBV30 and TRBJ2-5; D is possibly TRBD2 (6 bases). The CDR3 extends over 14 amino acids. CDR1 GTSNPN and CDR2 SVGIG come from the germline V gene (reference sequence). V lost 3 bases and J 3 bases, leaving 14 bases between the germline ends. CDR3 residues: CAWRLAGIEETQYF. CDR3 in DNA: TGTGCCTGGAGGTTGGCGGGAATCGAAGAGACCCAGTACTTC. Complete variable domain (other parts from reference TRBV30 and TRBJ2-5): SQTIHQWPATLVQPVGSPLSLECTVEGTSNPNLYWYRQAAGRGLQLLFYSVGIGQISSEVPQNLSASRPQDRQFILSSKKLLLSDSGFYLCAWRLAGIEETQYFGPGTRLLVL.

The chain employs TRBV4-1 and TRBJ2-5; D possibly corresponds to TRBD2 (5 bases). V dropped 6 bases and J dropped 0 bases, with 8 bases sitting between them. The CDR3 has 13 amino acids. The germline gives CDR1 MGHRA, CDR2 YSYEKL. CDR3 DNA sequence: TGCGCCAGCAGGTCGAGGGACCAAGAGACCCAGTACTTC. This sequence encodes CASRSRDQETQYF.

The rearrangement links TRBV29-1 to TRBJ2-5, with TRBD2 matching over 7 bases. The length of the CDR3 is 13 residues. Germline V CDR1 and CDR2: SQVTM, ANQGSEA. V gave up 3 bases and J gave up 5 bases; unmatched junction bases: 6. The CDR3 loop is CSVESGNSETQYF. CDR3 in DNA: TGCAGCGTTGAGAGCGGGAACTCGGAGACCCAGTACTTC.

The V call is TRBV7-9, the J call TRBJ2-1; TRBD2 agrees at 8 bases. The CDR3 runs to 15 residues. Unmatched junction bases numbered 10, after V lost 6 bases and J lost 6 bases. CDR1 is SEHNR and CDR2 is FQNEAQ in the germline V gene (reference sequence). The CDR3 protein is CASRGLAGLSNEQFF. The CDR3 DNA is TGTGCCAGCAGGGGTTTAGCGGGACTCAGCAATGAGCAGTTCTTC. The variable domain in full, completed from reference TRBV7-9 and TRBJ2-1, reads DTGVSQNPRHKITKRGQNVTFRCDPISEHNRLYWYRQTLGQGPEFLTYFQNEAQLEKSRLLSDRFSAERPKGSFSTLEIQRTEQGDSAMYLCASRGLAGLSNEQFFGPGTRLTVL.

V usage is TRBV19 and J usage is TRBJ2-5; TRBD2 might be the D (5 bases). V lost 6 bases and J lost 13, with 21 bases in between. This CDR3 is 13 amino acids long. Germline CDR1 reads LNHDA; CDR2 reads SQIVND (reference sequence). The CDR3 DNA is TGTGCCAGTAGCCCTTTGCCCTTTAGCGAGGCGTACTTC. The encoded protein is CASSPLPFSEAYF.

This chain connects TRBV2 to TRBJ2-7, with D perhaps TRBD1 (6 bases). This CDR3 has 12 residues. V was shortened by 9 bases and J by 3 bases, with 12 bases between the two germline ends. Germline lookup yields CDR1 SNHLY and CDR2 FYNNEI. CDR3 in DNA: TGTGCCAGTCAGACAGGAAGCTACGAGCAGTACTTC. Translating it yields CASQTGSYEQYF.

The chain carries TRBV6-5 and TRBJ2-2; no definite D call. V was clipped by 5 bases and J by 5 bases, with 6 bases between them. From germline, CDR1 is MNHEY and CDR2 SVGAGI. This CDR3 region has 12 residues. CDR3 coding DNA: TGTGCCAGCAGTCCTCAGACCGGGGAGCTGTTTTTT. It is translated as CASSPQTGELFF.

The gene calls are TRBV27 and TRBJ1-4; D not resolved. The V gene's germline CDR1 is MNHEY and CDR2 SMNVEV (reference sequence). V was clipped by 0 bases and J by 0 bases, with 8 bases between them. This CDR3 has 16 amino acids. The CDR3 nucleotides read TGTGCCAGCAGTTTATCGGTCAGCTCAACTAATGAAAAACTGTTTTTT. Its translation: CASSLSVSSTNEKLFF.

The chain combines TRBV2 with TRBJ2-1; tentative D call: TRBD2 (6 bases). CDR1 is SNHLY, CDR2 FYNNEI, per germline. The CDR3 covers 15 residues. The ends were cut back, 7 bases at V and 0 bases at J, with 13 bases in the middle. The CDR3: CASTDGGFSYNEQFF. DNA for the CDR3: TGTGCCAGCACCGACGGAGGGTTCTCCTACAATGAGCAGTTCTTC. The variable domain in full, completed from reference TRBV2 and TRBJ2-1, reads EPEVTQTPSHQVTQMGQEVILRCVPISNHLYFYWYRQILGQKVEFLVSFYNNEISEKSEIFDDQFSVERPDGSNFTLKIRSTKLEDSAMYFCASTDGGFSYNEQFFGPGTRLTVL.

Remarks on this clone: This sample also contains other DNA sequences that code for the same CDR3. The chain couples TRBV6-6 to TRBJ1-1, with a possible D match to TRBD1 (5 bases). The CDR3 length is 12 residues. Germline CDR1 and CDR2: MNHNY and SVGAGI (reference sequence). V was shortened by 0 bases and J by 8 bases, with 7 bases between the two germline ends. The CDR3 here is CASSYSGAEAFF. The CDR3 region has the DNA TGTGCCAGCAGTTACTCCGGGGCGGAAGCTTTCTTT.

The chain is built from TRBV5-4 and TRBJ2-7, with 13 bases fitting TRBD2. After removal of 5 bases from V and 2 bases from J, the junction contained 4 bases not matched to a gene. CDR1 and CDR2 from the germline V gene are SGHNT and YYREEE (reference sequence). The CDR3 sequence is 15 residues long. CDR3: CASSSLAGGPYEQYF. The CDR3 nucleotides read TGTGCCAGCAGTTCACTAGCGGGAGGGCCCTACGAGCAGTACTTC.

This clone was found once. The chain is built from TRBV27 and TRBJ1-1; TRBD1 agrees at 9 bases. V trimming: 5 bases; J trimming: 11 bases; junction bases outside the gene matches: 12. CDR1 is MNHEY and CDR2 is SMNVEV in the germline V gene (reference sequence). This CDR3 is 14 amino acids long. The CDR3 is CASSPSRTGERAFF. DNA of the CDR3: TGTGCCAGCAGTCCCTCTAGGACAGGGGAGCGGGCTTTCTTT.